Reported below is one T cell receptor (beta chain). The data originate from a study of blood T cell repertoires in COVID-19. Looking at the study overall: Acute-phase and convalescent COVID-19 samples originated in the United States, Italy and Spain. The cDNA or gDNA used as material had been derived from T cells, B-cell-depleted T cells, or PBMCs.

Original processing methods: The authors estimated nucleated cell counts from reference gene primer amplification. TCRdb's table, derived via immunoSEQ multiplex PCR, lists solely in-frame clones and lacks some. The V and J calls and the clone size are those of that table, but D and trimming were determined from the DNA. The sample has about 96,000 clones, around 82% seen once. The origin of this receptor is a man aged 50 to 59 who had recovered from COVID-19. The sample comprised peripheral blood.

The DNA for the CDR3 is TGTGCCAGCAGCCAAGTGGGAGGGCCACGGTACAATGAGCAGTTCTTC. This gives the protein CASSQVGGPRYNEQFF. The chain is built from TRBV3-1 (or the pseudogene TRBV3-2) and TRBJ2-1; 7 bases line up with TRBD2. CDR3 length: 16 residues. Trimming at V came to 1 base and at J to 4 bases, leaving 7 bases not matched to a gene. Looked up from germline, CDR1 is LGHDT and CDR2 is YNNKEL (reference sequence).